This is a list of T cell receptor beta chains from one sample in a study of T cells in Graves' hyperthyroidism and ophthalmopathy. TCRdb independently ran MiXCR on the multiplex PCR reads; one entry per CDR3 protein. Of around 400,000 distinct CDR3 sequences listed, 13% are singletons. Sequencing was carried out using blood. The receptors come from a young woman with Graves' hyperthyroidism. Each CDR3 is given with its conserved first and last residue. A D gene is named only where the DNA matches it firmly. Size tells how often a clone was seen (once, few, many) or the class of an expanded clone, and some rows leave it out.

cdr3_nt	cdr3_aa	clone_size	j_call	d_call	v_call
TGTGCCACCGAACAGTACAATGAGCAGTTCTTC	CATEQYNEQFF	-	TRBJ2-1	-	TRBV19
TGTGCCAGCAGCGTAGCTGGGCACGGGTACAATGAGCAGTTCTTC	CASSVAGHGYNEQFF	many	TRBJ2-1	-	TRBV9
TGTGCCACCCACGGGGGTAGGGGGCAGGACACTGAAGCTTTCTTT	CATHGGRGQDTEAFF	many	TRBJ1-1	TRBD1	TRBV28
TGTGCCAGCAGTGTTGGCTCCTATAATTCACCCCTCCACTTT	CASSVGSYNSPLHF	-	TRBJ1-6	-	TRBV2
TGTGCCAGCAGCTTAGTTGGGGAAAGCGCCTACGAGCAGTACTTC	CASSLVGESAYEQYF	many	TRBJ2-7	-	TRBV7-9
TGTGCCACCAGCGCCGGACTAGCGGGAAGGACCGGGGAGCTGTTTTTT	CATSAGLAGRTGELFF	many	TRBJ2-2	TRBD2	TRBV24-1
TGTGCCAGCAGTGGACTAGAACTAGTTCTCGAGCAGTACTTC	CASSGLELVLEQYF	few	TRBJ2-7	-	TRBV6-1
TGTGCTAGTGGTTTGGCCCCGAACACTGAAGCTTTCTTT	CASGLAPNTEAFF	many	TRBJ1-1	-	TRBV12-5
TGTGCCAGTAGTGGGCCGGGACAGGGGGCTTTTAATCAGCCCCAGCATTTT	CASSGPGQGAFNQPQHF	few	TRBJ1-5	TRBD1	TRBV19
TGTGCCAGCAGCTCCGGGGTGGGCGAGCAGTACTTC	CASSSGVGEQYF	few	TRBJ2-7	-	TRBV5-6
TGTGCCAGCAGCTTAGTTGGGGGGGTGACCGGCCTGTACGAGCAGTACTTC	CASSLVGGVTGLYEQYF	many	TRBJ2-7	TRBD2	TRBV7-2
TGCAGTGCTAGAGCCCAGGGGGACTATGGCTACACCTTC	CSARAQGDYGYTF	many	TRBJ1-2	TRBD1	TRBV20-1
TGTGCCAGCAGAGGAGCGGGAGGGTCCTACAATGAGCAGTTCTTC	CASRGAGGSYNEQFF	many	TRBJ2-1	TRBD2	TRBV7-2
TGTGCCAGCAGTACAACGGGCCCAAGGCCCGGGGAGCTGTTTTTT	CASSTTGPRPGELFF	many	TRBJ2-2	-	TRBV12-3/TRBV12-4
TGCAGTGCTCGGGAAGAGACCCAGTACTTC	CSAREETQYF	many	TRBJ2-5	-	TRBV20-1
TGTGCCAGCAGCTTAGAGGAATGGGGATCGGCACCCCTCCACTTT	CASSLEEWGSAPLHF	many	TRBJ1-6	-	TRBV13